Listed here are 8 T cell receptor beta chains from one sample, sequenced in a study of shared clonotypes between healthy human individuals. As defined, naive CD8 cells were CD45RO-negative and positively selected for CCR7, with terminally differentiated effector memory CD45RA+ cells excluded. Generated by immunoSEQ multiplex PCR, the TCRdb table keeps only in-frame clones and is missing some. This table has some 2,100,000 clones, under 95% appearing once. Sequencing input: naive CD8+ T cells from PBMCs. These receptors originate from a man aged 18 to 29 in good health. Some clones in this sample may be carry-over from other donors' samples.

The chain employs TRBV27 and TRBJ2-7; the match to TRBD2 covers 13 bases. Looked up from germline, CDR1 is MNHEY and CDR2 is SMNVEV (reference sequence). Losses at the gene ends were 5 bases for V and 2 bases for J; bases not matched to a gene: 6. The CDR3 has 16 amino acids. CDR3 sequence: CASSPIGTSGAYEQYF. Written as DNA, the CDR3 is TGTGCCAGCAGTCCCATAGGGACTAGCGGGGCCTACGAGCAGTACTTC.

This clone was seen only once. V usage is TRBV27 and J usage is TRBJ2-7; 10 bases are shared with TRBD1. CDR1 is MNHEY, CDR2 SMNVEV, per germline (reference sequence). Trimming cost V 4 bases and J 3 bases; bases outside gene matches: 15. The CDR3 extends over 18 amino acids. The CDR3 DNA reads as TGTGCCAGCAGTTCGACAGGGGGCCTGGGACTGGGGATCTACGAGCAGTACTTC. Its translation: CASSSTGGLGLGIYEQYF.

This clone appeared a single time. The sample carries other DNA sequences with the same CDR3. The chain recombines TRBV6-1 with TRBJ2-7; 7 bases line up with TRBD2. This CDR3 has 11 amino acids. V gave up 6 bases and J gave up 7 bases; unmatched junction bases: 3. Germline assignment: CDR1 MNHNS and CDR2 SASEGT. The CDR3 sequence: CASSAGGEQYF. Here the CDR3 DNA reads TGTGCCAGCAGCGCCGGGGGGGAGCAGTACTTC.

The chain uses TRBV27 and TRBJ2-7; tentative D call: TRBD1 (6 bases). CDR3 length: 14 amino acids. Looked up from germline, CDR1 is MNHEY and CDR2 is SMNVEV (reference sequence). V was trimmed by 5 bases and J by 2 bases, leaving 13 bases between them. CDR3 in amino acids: CASSARDTPYEQYF. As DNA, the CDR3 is TGTGCCAGCAGTGCCCGGGACACCCCCTACGAGCAGTACTTC.

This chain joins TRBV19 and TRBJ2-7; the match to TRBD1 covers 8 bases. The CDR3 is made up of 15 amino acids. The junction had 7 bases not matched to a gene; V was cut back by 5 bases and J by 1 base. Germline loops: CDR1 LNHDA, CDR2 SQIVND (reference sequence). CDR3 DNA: TGTGCCAGTAGTTGGATAGGACAGGGATCCTACGAGCAGTACTTC. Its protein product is CASSWIGQGSYEQYF.

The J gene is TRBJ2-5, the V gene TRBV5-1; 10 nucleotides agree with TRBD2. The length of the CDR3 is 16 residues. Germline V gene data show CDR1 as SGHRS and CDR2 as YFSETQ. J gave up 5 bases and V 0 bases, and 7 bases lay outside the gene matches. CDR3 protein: CASSLGASGREETQYF. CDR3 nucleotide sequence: TGCGCCAGCAGCTTGGGTGCTAGCGGGAGAGAGGAGACCCAGTACTTC.

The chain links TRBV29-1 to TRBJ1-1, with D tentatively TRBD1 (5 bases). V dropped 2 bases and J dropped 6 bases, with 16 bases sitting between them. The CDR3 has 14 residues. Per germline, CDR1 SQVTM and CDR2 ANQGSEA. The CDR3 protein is CSVESGRMLAEAFF. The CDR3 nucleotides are TGCAGCGTTGAATCAGGGAGGATGCTTGCTGAAGCTTTCTTT.

The CDR3 region has the DNA TGTGCCAGCAGCGTAGGCTCAGGGAAGATCGCAGATACGCAGTATTTT. Residues: CASSVGSGKIADTQYF. The chain carries TRBV9 and TRBJ2-3, with a possible D match to TRBD1 (5 bases). CDR3 size: 16 residues. In germline, CDR1 is SGDLS, CDR2 YYNGEE. Trimming shortened V by 0 bases and J by 4 bases, and 15 bases separated the two germline ends.